The clone carrying this TCR beta chain was picked up a small number of times. Its matching antigen is unknown. This record belongs to a study of beta chain features in type 1 diabetes. Notes on the study in general: In all four CD4+ subsets, TCRB CDR3 length was significantly, moderately reduced in type 1 diabetes.

What was sequenced were expressed TCRB transcripts, since all of the isolated RNA had been reverse transcribed. The repertoire was sequenced with immunoSEQ multiplex PCR; TCRdb's copy has only in-frame clones and lacks some. The sample carries 150,000 or so clones, 6.5% to 10% recorded once. V lost 3 bases, J lost 4 bases, and 9 bases lay in between. There are 13 residues in the CDR3. The germline CDR1 and CDR2 sequences are SGHTA and FQGTGA. The source of this sequence is a young woman with type 1 diabetes. The chain is built from TRBV7-3 and TRBJ2-5; a possible D gene is TRBD1 (6 bases). Sample: central memory CD4+ T cells from blood. CDR3 residues: CASSLQGRETQYF. CDR3 nucleotide sequence: TGTGCCAGCAGCTTGCAGGGGAGAGAGACCCAGTACTTC.